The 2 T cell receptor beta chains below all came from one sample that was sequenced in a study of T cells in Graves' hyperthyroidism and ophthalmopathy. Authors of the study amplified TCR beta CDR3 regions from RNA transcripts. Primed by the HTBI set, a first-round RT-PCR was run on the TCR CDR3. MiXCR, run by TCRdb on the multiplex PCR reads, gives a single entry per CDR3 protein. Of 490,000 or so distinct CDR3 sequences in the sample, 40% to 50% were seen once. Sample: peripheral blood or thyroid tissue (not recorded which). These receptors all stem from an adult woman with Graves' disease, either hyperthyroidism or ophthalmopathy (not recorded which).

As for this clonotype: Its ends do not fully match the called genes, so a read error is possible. DNA of the CDR3: TGTGCCAGCAGTTTATACAGGGGATCCTACGGGCAGTACTTC. It codes for CASSLYRGSYGQYF. The chain couples TRBV27 to TRBJ2-7, with 7 bases identical to TRBD1. CDR3 length: 14 residues. Per germline, CDR1 MNHEY and CDR2 SMNVEV (reference sequence).

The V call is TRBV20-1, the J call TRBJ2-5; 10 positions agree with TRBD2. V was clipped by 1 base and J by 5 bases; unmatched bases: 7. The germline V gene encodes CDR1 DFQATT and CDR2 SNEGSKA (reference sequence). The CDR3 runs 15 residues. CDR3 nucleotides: TGCAGTGCTAGAGTGCCAGCGGGGGGGCGGGAGACCCAGTACTTC. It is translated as CSARVPAGGRETQYF.